The rows below give T cell receptor beta chains drawn from one sample of a study of blood T cell repertoires in COVID-19. The assay was immunoSEQ multiplex PCR, and TCRdb's table has in-frame clones only and misses some. The sample records 160,000 or so clones, 84% being singletons. The material sequenced was peripheral blood. Every receptor here comes from a woman of 80 years or more with acute or convalescent COVID-19. Each CDR3 is given without its conserved first and last residue.

j_call v_call cdr3_aa
TRBJ2-4 TRBV27 ASSSAGIHIQY
TRBJ2-7 TRBV5-1 ASSWTRDRGYEQY
TRBJ1-2 TRBV6-1 ASSDGYYGYT
TRBJ1-5 TRBV6-5 ASRLMDSNQPQH
TRBJ2-2 TRBV5-5 ASSLTSGKRELF
TRBJ1-1 TRBV6-2/TRBV6-3 ASSTTGGATEAF
TRBJ1-5 TRBV19 ASSIPFQGSNQPQH
TRBJ2-3 TRBV11-3 ASSSRQGSSTDTQY
TRBJ1-1 TRBV6-5 ASSPRGNTEAF
TRBJ1-6 TRBV3-1/TRBV3-2 ASSQAGHPNSPLH
TRBJ2-7 TRBV6-2/TRBV6-3 ASSLSISGQGTYEQY
TRBJ2-2 TRBV5-5 ASSSRPALSRLGELF
TRBJ2-7 TRBV6-6 ASSYVTGTMYEQY
TRBJ1-1 TRBV2 ASSGYMRTEAF
TRBJ2-1 TRBV5-4 ASSRGGASSYNEQF
TRBJ2-7 TRBV5-5 ASSRLRGTSGPYEQY
TRBJ1-5 TRBV6-5 ASRKTGRNQPQH
TRBJ1-2 TRBV20-1 SASLQGYGYT
TRBJ1-5 TRBV5-6 ASSVGTGLQPQH
TRBJ1-2 TRBV6-2/TRBV6-3 ASSKETIYYGYT
TRBJ1-1 TRBV6-5 ASSPGRAGKEAF
TRBJ1-4 TRBV14 ASSQDGRGNEKLF
TRBJ2-5 TRBV27 ASSLSRGETQY
TRBJ2-1 TRBV2 ASRGPYNEQF